This T cell receptor (beta chain) derives from a study of cytomegalovirus exposure and HLA in healthy donors. Study information: Sequencing of 150 million to 200 million T cells in an earlier analysis found 100 million to 140 million unique TCR beta sequences.

The PCR used 60 Vbeta and 13 Jbeta primers. The method was immunoSEQ multiplex PCR; TCRdb's version includes in-frame clones alone and lacks a portion of them. In the table there are under 140,000 clones, more than 65% of which are singletons. The V end was cut by 3 bases, the J end by 1 base, with 17 bases between. Germline V gene data show CDR1 as SGHRS and CDR2 as YFSETQ. This CDR3 has 16 amino acids. The TCR sequence derives from a man aged 25-40 years in good health and CMV-seropositive. The rearrangement uses TRBV5-1 and TRBJ2-7; D perhaps matches TRBD2 (7 bases). Material: PBMCs. CDR3 nucleotides: TGCGCCAGCAGCTCGGGGGAGGGGGGGATTTCCTACGAGCAGTACTTC. This encodes CASSSGEGGISYEQYF.